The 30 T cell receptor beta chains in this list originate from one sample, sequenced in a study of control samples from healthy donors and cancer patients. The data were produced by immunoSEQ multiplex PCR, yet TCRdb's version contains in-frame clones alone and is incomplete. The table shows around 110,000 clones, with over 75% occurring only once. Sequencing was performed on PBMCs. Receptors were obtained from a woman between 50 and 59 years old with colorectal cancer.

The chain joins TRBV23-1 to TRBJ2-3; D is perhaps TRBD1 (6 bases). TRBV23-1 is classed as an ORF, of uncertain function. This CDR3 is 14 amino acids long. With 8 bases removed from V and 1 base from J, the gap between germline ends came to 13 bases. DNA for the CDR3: TGCGCCAGCCGATCAGGGGCAGGCACAGATACGCAGTATTTT. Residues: CASRSGAGTDTQYF.

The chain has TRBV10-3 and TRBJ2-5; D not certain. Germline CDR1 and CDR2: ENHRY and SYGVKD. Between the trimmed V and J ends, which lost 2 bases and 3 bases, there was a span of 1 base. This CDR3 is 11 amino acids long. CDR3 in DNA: TGTGCCATCAGTGAGAAAGAGACCCAGTACTTC. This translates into CAISEKETQYF.

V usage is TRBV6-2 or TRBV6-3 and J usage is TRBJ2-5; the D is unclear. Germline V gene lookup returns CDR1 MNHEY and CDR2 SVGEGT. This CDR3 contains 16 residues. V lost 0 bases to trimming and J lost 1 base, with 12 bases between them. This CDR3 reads CASSYSSRGSQETQYF. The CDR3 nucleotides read TGTGCCAGCAGTTACTCGAGTAGAGGCAGCCAAGAGACCCAGTACTTC.

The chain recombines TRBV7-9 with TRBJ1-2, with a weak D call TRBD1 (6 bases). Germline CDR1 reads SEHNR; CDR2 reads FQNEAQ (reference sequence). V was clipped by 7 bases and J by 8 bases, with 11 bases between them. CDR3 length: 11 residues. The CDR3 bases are TGTGCCAGCACCTCAGGGGCCGGCTACACCTTC. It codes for CASTSGAGYTF.

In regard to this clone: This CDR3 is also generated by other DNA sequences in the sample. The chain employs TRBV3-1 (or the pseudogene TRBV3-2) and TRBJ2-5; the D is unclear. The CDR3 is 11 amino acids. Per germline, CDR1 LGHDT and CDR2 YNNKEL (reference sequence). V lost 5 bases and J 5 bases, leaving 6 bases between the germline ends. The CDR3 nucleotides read TGTGCCAGCAGCTCCCAGGAGACCCAGTACTTC. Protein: CASSSQETQYF.

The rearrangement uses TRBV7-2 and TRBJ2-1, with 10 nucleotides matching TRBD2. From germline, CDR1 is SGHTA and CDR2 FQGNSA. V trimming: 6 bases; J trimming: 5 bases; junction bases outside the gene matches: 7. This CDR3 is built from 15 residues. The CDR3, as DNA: TGTGCCAGCAGACCAGCGGGGGGGCCGCACAATGAGCAGTTCTTC. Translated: CASRPAGGPHNEQFF.

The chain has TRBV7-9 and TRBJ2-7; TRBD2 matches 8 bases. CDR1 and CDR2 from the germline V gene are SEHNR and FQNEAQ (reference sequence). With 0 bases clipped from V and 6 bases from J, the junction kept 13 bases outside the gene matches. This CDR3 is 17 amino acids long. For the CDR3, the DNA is TGTGCCAGCAGCTTAGCGTCCAGCGGGACTAGAGTCTCCGAGCAGTACTTC. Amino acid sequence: CASSLASSGTRVSEQYF.

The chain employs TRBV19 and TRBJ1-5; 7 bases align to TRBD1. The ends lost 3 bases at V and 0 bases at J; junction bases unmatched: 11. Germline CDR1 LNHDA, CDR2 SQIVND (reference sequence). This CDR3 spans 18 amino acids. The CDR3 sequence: CASSIPLRTGYSNQPQHF. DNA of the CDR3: TGTGCCAGTAGTATCCCCCTCCGGACAGGTTATAGCAATCAGCCCCAGCATTTT.

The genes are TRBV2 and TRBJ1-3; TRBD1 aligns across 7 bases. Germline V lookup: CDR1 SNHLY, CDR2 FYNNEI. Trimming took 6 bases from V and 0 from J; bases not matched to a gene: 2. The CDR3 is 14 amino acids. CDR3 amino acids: CASSDRDSGNTIYF. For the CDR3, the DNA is TGTGCCAGCAGCGACAGGGACTCTGGAAACACCATATATTTT.

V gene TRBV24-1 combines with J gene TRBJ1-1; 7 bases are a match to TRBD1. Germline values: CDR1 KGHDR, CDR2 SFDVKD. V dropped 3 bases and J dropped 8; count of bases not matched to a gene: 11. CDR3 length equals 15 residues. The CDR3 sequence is CATSDHRGLEKEAFF. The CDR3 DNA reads TGTGCCACCAGTGATCATAGGGGGCTCGAGAAGGAAGCTTTCTTT.

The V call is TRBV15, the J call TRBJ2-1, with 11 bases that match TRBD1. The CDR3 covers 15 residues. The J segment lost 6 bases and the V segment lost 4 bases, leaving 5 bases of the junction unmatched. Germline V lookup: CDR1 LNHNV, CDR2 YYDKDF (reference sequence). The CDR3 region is CATSNRDRGVNEQFF. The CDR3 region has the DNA TGTGCCACCAGCAACCGGGACAGGGGGGTCAATGAGCAGTTCTTC.

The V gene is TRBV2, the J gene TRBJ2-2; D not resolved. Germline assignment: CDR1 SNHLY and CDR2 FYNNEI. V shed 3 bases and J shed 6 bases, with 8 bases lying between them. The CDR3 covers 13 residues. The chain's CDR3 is CASSDIRAGELFF. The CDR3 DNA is TGTGCCAGCAGTGACATAAGAGCCGGGGAGCTGTTTTTT.

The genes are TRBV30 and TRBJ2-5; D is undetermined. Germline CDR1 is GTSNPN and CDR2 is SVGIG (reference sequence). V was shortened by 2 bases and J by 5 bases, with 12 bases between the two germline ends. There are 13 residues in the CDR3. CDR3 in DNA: TGTGCCTGGAGTTCTAGAATCGTCGAGACCCAGTACTTC. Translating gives CAWSSRIVETQYF.

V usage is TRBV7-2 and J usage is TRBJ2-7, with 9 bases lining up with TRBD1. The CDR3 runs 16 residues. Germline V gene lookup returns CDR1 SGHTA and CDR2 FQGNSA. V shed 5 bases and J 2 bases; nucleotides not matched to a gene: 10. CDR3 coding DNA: TGTGCCAGCAGCGTTGACAGGGGGGCACTGGCCTACGAGCAGTACTTC. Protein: CASSVDRGALAYEQYF.

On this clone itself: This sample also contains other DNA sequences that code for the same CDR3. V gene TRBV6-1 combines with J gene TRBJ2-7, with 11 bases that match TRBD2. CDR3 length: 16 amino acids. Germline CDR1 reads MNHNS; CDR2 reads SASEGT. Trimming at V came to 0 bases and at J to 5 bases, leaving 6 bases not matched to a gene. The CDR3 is CASSEARLAGSDEQYF. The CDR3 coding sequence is TGTGCCAGCAGTGAAGCGAGACTAGCGGGGTCTGACGAGCAGTACTTC.

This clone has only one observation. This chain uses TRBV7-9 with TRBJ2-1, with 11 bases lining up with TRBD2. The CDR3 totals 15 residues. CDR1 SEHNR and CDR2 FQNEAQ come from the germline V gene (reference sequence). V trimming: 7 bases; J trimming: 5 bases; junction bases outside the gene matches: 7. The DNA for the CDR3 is TGTGCCAGCAAAAAGGGACTAGCGGCTAACAATGAGCAGTTCTTC. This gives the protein CASKKGLAANNEQFF.

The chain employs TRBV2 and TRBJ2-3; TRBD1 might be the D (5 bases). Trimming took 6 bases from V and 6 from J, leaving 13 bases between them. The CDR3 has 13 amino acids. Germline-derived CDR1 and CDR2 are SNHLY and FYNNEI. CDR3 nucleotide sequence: TGTGCCAGCAGGTCAGGGCAAACCGATACGCAGTATTTT. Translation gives CASRSGQTDTQYF.

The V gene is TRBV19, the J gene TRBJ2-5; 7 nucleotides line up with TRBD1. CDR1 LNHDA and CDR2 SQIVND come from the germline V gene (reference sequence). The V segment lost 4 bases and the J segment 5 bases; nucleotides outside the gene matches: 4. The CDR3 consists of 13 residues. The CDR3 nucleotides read TGTGCCAGTAGTAGCGACAGGGCGGAGACCCAGTACTTC. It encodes CASSSDRAETQYF.

The DNA for the CDR3 is TGTGCCAGCAGCCAAGGTGGCGGGAACAGGGGGAGTAACGAGCAGTACTTC. It codes for CASSQGGGNRGSNEQYF. The V and J genes are TRBV3-1 (or the pseudogene TRBV3-2) and TRBJ2-7, with 8 nucleotides matching TRBD1. The CDR3 runs 17 residues. Trimming took 1 base from V and 5 from J; bases not matched to a gene: 13. In germline, CDR1 is LGHDT, CDR2 YNNKEL (reference sequence).

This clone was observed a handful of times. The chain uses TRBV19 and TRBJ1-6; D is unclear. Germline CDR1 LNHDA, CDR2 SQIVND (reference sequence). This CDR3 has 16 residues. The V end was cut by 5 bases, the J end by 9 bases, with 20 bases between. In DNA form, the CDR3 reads TGTGCCAGTAGTCACCGCCGACCGACGAGAGGTTCACCCCTCCACTTT. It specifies CASSHRRPTRGSPLHF.

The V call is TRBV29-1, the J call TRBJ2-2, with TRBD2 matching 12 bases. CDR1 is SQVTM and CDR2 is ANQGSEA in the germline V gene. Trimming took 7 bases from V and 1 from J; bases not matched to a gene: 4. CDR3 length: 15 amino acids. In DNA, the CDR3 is TGCAGCGCCGTGACTAGCGGGGGGAACACCGGGGAGCTGTTTTTT. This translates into CSAVTSGGNTGELFF.

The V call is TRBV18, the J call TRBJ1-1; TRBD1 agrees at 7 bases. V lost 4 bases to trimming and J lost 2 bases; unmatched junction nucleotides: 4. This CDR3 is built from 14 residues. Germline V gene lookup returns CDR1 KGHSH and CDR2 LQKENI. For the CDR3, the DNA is TGTGCCAGCTCACTAGACAGGGATAACACTGAAGCTTTCTTT. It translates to CASSLDRDNTEAFF.

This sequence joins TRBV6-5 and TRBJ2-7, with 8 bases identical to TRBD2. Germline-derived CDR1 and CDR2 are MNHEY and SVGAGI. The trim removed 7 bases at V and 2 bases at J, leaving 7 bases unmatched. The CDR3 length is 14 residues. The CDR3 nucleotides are TGTGCCAGCAAAACAGGCGGGGGGCCCTACGAGCAGTACTTC. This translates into CASKTGGGPYEQYF.

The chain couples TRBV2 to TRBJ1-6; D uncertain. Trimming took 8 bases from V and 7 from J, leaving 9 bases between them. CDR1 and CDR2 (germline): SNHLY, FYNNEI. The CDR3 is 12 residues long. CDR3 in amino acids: CASRQTNSPLHF. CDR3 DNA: TGTGCCAGCCGTCAGACGAATTCACCCCTCCACTTT.

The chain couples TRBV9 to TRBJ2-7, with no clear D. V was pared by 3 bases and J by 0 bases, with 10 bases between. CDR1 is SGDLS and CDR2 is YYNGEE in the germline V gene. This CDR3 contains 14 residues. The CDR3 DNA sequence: TGTGCCAGCAGCGGGCAGGCAGGCTCCTACGAGCAGTACTTC. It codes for CASSGQAGSYEQYF.

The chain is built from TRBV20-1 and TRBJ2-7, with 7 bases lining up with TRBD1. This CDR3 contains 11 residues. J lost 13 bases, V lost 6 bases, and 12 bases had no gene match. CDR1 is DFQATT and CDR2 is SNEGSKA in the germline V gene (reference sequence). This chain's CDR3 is CSARNRDRVYF. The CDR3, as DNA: TGCAGTGCAAGAAACCGGGACAGAGTTTACTTC.

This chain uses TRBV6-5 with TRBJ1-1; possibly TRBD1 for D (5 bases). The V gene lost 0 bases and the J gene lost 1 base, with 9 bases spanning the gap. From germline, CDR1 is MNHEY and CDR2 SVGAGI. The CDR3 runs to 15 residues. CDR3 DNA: TGTGCCAGCAGTTACTCGGGGCAGCCGAACACTGAAGCTTTCTTT. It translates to CASSYSGQPNTEAFF.

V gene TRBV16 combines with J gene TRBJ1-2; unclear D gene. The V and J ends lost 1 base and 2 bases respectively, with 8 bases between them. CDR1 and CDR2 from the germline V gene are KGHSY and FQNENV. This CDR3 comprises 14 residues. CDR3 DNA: TGTGCCAGCAGCCAATATGAGCAGAACTATGGCTACACCTTC. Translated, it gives CASSQYEQNYGYTF. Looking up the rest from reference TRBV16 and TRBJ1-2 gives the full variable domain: GEEVAQTPKHLVRGEGQKAKLYCAPIKGHSYVFWYQQVLKNEFKFLISFQNENVFDETGMPKERFSAKCLPNSPCSLEIQATKLEDSAVYFCASSQYEQNYGYTFGSGTRLTVV.

CDR3 amino acids: CASSRGGAVNTEAFF. In DNA form, the CDR3 reads TGTGCCAGTAGTAGAGGGGGGGCGGTGAACACTGAAGCTTTCTTT. The chain combines TRBV19 with TRBJ1-1; possible D gene TRBD1, 6 bases. The length of the CDR3 is 15 residues. Germline CDR1 is LNHDA and CDR2 is SQIVND (reference sequence). V lost 4 bases to trimming and J lost 0 bases, with 12 bases between them.

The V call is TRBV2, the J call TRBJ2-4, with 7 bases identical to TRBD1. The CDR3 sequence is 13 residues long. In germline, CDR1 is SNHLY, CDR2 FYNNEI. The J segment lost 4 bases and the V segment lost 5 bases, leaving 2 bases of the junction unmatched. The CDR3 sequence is CASSTGQKNIQYF. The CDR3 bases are TGTGCCAGCAGTACGGGACAGAAAAACATTCAGTACTTC.